Described below is a single TCR beta chain sequence and its context. The clone's antigen remains unknown. For each sample, TRB amplification used 250 to 300 ng of peripheral blood genomic DNA, equal to some 37,000 genome equivalents. Sequences LNHDA (CDR1) and SQIVND (CDR2) are obtained from the germline V gene (reference sequence). From the cysteine through the phenylalanine, the CDR3 covers 16 amino acids. The DNA sequence is not available. The sample belongs to a study of T cell clusters in autoimmune cytopenias (dated by TCRdb to the late 2010s). Study-wide context: Healthy donor controls had a mean age of approximately 56 years and a median age of roughly 64 years, with about half of the roughly 45 female. The study aimed to test whether autoimmune cytopenia patients carry a disease-specific immune repertoire signature usable as a blood-based biomarker. Peripheral blood TRB and IGH repertoires were sequenced in autoimmune cytopenia patients at active disease and during treatment follow-up, alongside healthy, CLL and autoimmune hepatitis controls. A median TRB sequencing depth of about 50,000 reads per sample was reached, and a median of around 2,300 distinct TRB clonotypes per sample was obtained. For primary cytopenia, about two dozen age-matched healthy donors were used as controls, and for secondary cytopenia, approximately 13 age-matched CLL patients were used as controls. Autoimmune hepatitis repertoires were compared against about two dozen age- and sex-matched healthy donors. General study outcomes and caveats: The T cell clusters were defined only in silico, and the functional role of the clusters still needed to be validated experimentally. TRB repertoire shifts, with less even repertoires observed in secondary cytopenia and CLL, were mostly attributed to lymphoma bias rather than autoimmunity. GLIPH results suggested that primary autoimmune cytopenia patients were missing physiological T cell clusters, with over 45 clusters found only in healthy donors compared with approximately 16 found only in patients. In the comparison of secondary cytopenia with CLL, no cluster-lack signature showed up, apparently because the dominant lymphoma-associated repertoire masked the signature. Around 3-fold more exclusive TRB clusters were observed in healthy donors than in active autoimmune hepatitis patients, consistent with an autoimmunity-wide signature.

Multiplex PCR with a touch-down protocol amplified TRB rearrangements, with the TRB-A and TRB-B primer pools combined in a single tube. Two consecutive PCR reactions with Phusion HS II polymerase added Illumina adapters and sample indices to the amplicons. After gel purification with the NucleoSpin Gel and PCR Clean-up kit, the amplicons were quantified by Qubit and checked for quality on an Agilent 2100 Bioanalyzer. Sequencing of the libraries was done on an Illumina MiSeq with paired-end, single-indexed, 600-cycle runs. The paper's data handling went like this. TRB reads were aligned and assembled with MiXCR version 2.1.12 using the default MiXCR reference library. Each unique CDR3 nucleotide sequence defined a clone, and only productive sequences with at least two reads were analysed. Alpha-parameterized diversity profiles (alpha 0 to 5), including the Shannon (alpha 1) and Simpson (alpha 2) indices, were computed with an R script to assess repertoire diversity. Combinatorial TRB VJ usage was calculated with the tcR package and was compared between cohorts by principal component analysis performed with ade4. Using GLIPH, TCRbeta CDR3s were clustered on pairs of cohorts matched for age and read depth, and a Wilcoxon test was used to compare cluster frequencies. TCRdb reprocessed the reads, so every CDR3 protein sequence counts as one entry and DNA is not shown. For this entry, the V and J calls and clone size follow TCRdb and not the study's own pipeline. The sample has under 9,000 distinct CDR3 sequences on record. The ten largest clones add up to under 35% of the sample.

These data also featured in a second study, about T cell repertoires in aging, cancer and after chemotherapy. The second investigation adds: Donors spanned six age groups from 30 or younger to 70 or older, with at least three individuals per group. TCR repertoires from healthy donor controls were recorded over periods of several months to years and showed clear clonal overlap between repeated samplings. In total, the full dataset held about 9 million TCR reads. Compared with age-matched healthy donors, untreated patients with either hematological or solid cancers had significantly lower TCR diversity in the blood along with higher clonality. In healthy donors, the decline in TCR diversity with age was mainly due to loss of richness, whereas in cancer patients loss of evenness also played a role. An increase in median generation probability over the chemotherapy interval was observed in both cancer cohorts, suggesting that the repertoire was reconstituted through rebound thymic output. The authors noted that the repertoire data do not allow conclusions about immunological memory after chemotherapy. Peripheral blood TCR beta repertoires from healthy donors and cancer patients were profiled to examine immunoaging and T cell reconstitution after chemotherapy. Alongside some 100 healthy donors serving as a reference group, the cohort included roughly 220 cancer patients, of whom about 93 had hematological cancers and more than 120 had solid cancers. MiXCR versions 2.12 and 3.0.5 were used to process the TRB sequences. The repertoire metrics were Shannon diversity, evenness, clonality (calculated as one minus evenness), and diversity profiles parameterized by alpha from 0 to 5. The IGoR algorithm was used to calculate generation probabilities for clones in the paired samples taken before and after chemotherapy.

The chain is encoded by TRBV19 joined to TRBJ1-4. This clonotype originated in a human donor in good health. What was sequenced was peripheral blood. The CDR3 has the sequence CASSIPQSYSREKLFF.